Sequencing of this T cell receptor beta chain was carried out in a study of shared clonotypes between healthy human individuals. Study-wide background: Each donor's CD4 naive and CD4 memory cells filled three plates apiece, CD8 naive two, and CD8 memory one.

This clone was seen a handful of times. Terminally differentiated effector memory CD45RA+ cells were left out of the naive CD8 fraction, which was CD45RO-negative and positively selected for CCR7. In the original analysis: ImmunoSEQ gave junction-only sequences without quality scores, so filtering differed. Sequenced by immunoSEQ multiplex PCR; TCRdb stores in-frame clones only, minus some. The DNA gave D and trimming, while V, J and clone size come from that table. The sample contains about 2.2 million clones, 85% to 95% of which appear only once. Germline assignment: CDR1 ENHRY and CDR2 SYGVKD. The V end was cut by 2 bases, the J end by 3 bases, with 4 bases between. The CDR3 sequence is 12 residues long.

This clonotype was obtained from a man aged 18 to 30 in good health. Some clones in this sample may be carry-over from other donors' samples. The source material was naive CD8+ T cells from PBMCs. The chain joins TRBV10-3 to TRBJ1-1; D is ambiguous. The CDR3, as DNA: TGTGCCATCAGTGAGATTGACACTGAAGCTTTCTTT. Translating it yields CAISEIDTEAFF.